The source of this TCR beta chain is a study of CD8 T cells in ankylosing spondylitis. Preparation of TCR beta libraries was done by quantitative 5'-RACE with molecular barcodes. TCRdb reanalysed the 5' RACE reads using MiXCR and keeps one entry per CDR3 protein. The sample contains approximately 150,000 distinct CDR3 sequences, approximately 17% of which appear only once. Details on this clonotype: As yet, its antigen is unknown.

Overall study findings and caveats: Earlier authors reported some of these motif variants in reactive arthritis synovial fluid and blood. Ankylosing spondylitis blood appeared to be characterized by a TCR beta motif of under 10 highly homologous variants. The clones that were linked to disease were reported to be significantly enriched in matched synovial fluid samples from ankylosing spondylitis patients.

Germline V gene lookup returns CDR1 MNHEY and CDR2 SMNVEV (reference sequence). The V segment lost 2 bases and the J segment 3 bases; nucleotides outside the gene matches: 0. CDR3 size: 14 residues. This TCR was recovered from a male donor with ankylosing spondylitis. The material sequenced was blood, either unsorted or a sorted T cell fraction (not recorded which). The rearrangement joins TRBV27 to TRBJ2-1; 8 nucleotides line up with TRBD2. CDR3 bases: TGTGCCAGCAGTTTAGGGACTAGCTACAATGAGCAGTTCTTC. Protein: CASSLGTSYNEQFF.